These 32 T cell receptor beta chains were sequenced from one sample in a study of blood T cell repertoires in COVID-19. The assay was immunoSEQ multiplex PCR, and TCRdb's table has in-frame clones only and misses some. The profile covers about 210,000 clones, with less than 90% appearing a single time and about 4% taken by the ten largest. Material for sequencing was PBMCs or T cells enriched from blood (not recorded which). Source of these receptors: a woman aged 25 to 39 who had been exposed to COVID-19.

The chain carries TRBV2 and TRBJ2-3; D is undetermined. Germline CDR1 SNHLY, CDR2 FYNNEI. The V end was cut by 1 base, the J end by 2 bases, with 7 bases between. The CDR3 length is 14 residues. CDR3 nucleotides: TGTGCCAGCAGTGAAGGGGCGAACACAGATACGCAGTATTTT. Encoded protein: CASSEGANTDTQYF.

This chain links TRBV19 with TRBJ1-6; 9 bases are a match to TRBD1. Germline V lookup: CDR1 LNHDA, CDR2 SQIVND (reference sequence). V dropped 1 base and J dropped 8; count of bases not matched to a gene: 0. The CDR3 is 14 amino acids. The DNA of the CDR3 is TGTGCCAGTAGTATAGGGACAGGGGATTCACCCCTCCACTTT. It codes for CASSIGTGDSPLHF.

On this clone: Its ends do not fully match the called genes, so a read error is possible. The chain uses TRBV10-3 and TRBJ1-2, with 7 bases aligning to TRBD1. The CDR3 runs 12 residues. In germline, CDR1 is ENHRY, CDR2 SYGVKD. The CDR3 spells CAILGTATSPPF. For the CDR3, the DNA is TGTGCCATTTTAGGGACAGCCACGTCGCCCCCCTTC.

This clone has only one observation. This rearrangement joins TRBV5-1 to TRBJ1-2; perhaps TRBD1 as D (5 bases). Germline CDR1 reads SGHRS; CDR2 reads YFSETQ. The CDR3 sequence is 15 residues long. The germline V and J ends were trimmed by 3 bases and 4 bases, with 16 bases remaining between them. The CDR3 nucleotides read TGCGCCAGCAGCTACCAGGGCACAGTCGCCTATGGCTACACCTTC. It encodes CASSYQGTVAYGYTF.

The chain recombines TRBV6-5 with TRBJ1-1; 7 bases line up with TRBD1. Germline-derived CDR1 and CDR2 are MNHEY and SVGAGI. The V gene end was trimmed by 7 bases and the J gene end by 10 bases; junction bases not matched to a gene: 18. The CDR3 sequence is 15 residues long. The CDR3 loop reads CASTRPGTASLVAFF. The CDR3 DNA reads as TGTGCCAGCACAAGACCCGGGACAGCTTCTCTGGTAGCTTTCTTT.

Ten or more counts support this clone. The chain carries TRBV2 and TRBJ1-1; D is unclear. The CDR3 is 12 residues long. Germline CDR1 SNHLY, CDR2 FYNNEI. V was cut by 5 bases and J by 4 bases, with 8 bases left in between. The CDR3 sequence: CASSLERTEAFF. The CDR3 nucleotides read TGTGCCAGCAGTTTAGAGCGCACTGAAGCTTTCTTT.

This clone is classed as medium-sized. The V and J genes are TRBV5-1 and TRBJ1-2, with D unclear. V dropped 4 bases and J dropped 4 bases, with 14 bases sitting between them. Germline CDR1 and CDR2: SGHRS and YFSETQ. The CDR3 consists of 14 residues. The CDR3 protein is CASSLDQVTYGYTF. The CDR3 DNA follows: TGCGCCAGCAGCCTGGACCAGGTTACCTATGGCTACACCTTC.

The chain joins TRBV9 to TRBJ2-5; TRBD2 agrees at 8 bases. V was clipped by 0 bases and J by 1 base; unmatched bases: 8. The CDR3 covers 17 residues. Germline lookup yields CDR1 SGDLS and CDR2 YYNGEE. This CDR3 is CASSVGWGRGGQETQYF. The CDR3 DNA follows: TGTGCCAGCAGCGTAGGCTGGGGTCGGGGGGGCCAAGAGACCCAGTACTTC.

V and J are TRBV7-3 and TRBJ2-7, with D perhaps TRBD1 (6 bases). Trimming took off 5 bases at V and 6 bases at J, with 14 bases between the two ends. This CDR3 has 13 amino acids. Germline lookup yields CDR1 SGHTA and CDR2 FQGTGA. The CDR3 region is CASSLTQGTEQYF. In DNA form, the CDR3 reads TGTGCCAGCAGCCTGACACAGGGAACCGAGCAGTACTTC.

This chain joins TRBV3-1 (or the pseudogene TRBV3-2) and TRBJ2-3; 15 bases match TRBD2. Trimming at V came to 3 bases and at J to 0 bases, leaving 7 bases not matched to a gene. This CDR3 contains 19 residues. The germline CDR1 and CDR2 sequences are LGHDT and YNNKEL (reference sequence). CDR3 bases: TGTGCCAGCAGCCAGAAAGGGACTAGCGGGGGGTTTAGCACAGATACGCAGTATTTT. It encodes CASSQKGTSGGFSTDTQYF.

This clone was found a few times. The chain couples TRBV18 to TRBJ2-3; 11 bases map to TRBD2. Germline loops: CDR1 KGHSH, CDR2 LQKENI. V gave up 3 bases and J gave up 4 bases; unmatched junction bases: 9. The CDR3 is made up of 17 amino acids. The CDR3: CASSPRSSGGPADTQYF. As DNA, the CDR3 is TGTGCCAGCTCACCTAGATCTAGCGGGGGGCCCGCAGATACGCAGTATTTT.

The V gene is TRBV11-2, the J gene TRBJ2-1; 9 nucleotides align to TRBD1. The CDR3 has 15 residues. V trimming: 2 bases; J trimming: 4 bases; junction bases outside the gene matches: 3. CDR1 SGHAT and CDR2 FQNNGV come from the germline V gene. CDR3 coding DNA: TGTGCCAGCAGCTTAACAGGGGGCTGGTACAATGAGCAGTTCTTC. Translating it yields CASSLTGGWYNEQFF.

The chain is built from TRBV24-1 and TRBJ2-1, with D tentatively TRBD2 (6 bases). CDR3 length equals 14 residues. Germline CDR1 reads KGHDR; CDR2 reads SFDVKD. Trimming shortened V by 10 bases and J by 0 bases, and 12 bases separated the two germline ends. CDR3 bases: TGTGCCACAGGAGGGGAGAGCTCCTACAATGAGCAGTTCTTC. It is translated as CATGGESSYNEQFF.

The chain carries TRBV7-9 and TRBJ2-4; weak D call: TRBD2 (6 bases). The V end was cut by 5 bases, the J end by 0 bases, with 11 bases between. CDR3 length: 15 amino acids. Germline CDR1 SEHNR, CDR2 FQNEAQ (reference sequence). The CDR3 sequence is CASSPRELAKNIQYF. CDR3 bases: TGTGCCAGCAGCCCCCGGGAGCTAGCCAAAAACATTCAGTACTTC.

Only a few counts were recorded for this clone. Germline and junction disagree at one end, which may indicate a read error. The chain uses TRBV11-3 and TRBJ2-2; the D gene is possibly TRBD1 (6 bases). The CDR3 extends over 15 amino acids. Germline CDR1 reads SGHNT; CDR2 reads YENEEA. This CDR3 is CASRFRDTNTGELFF. CDR3 nucleotide sequence: TGTGCCAGCCGCTTTCGGGACACCAACACCGGGGAGCTGTTTTTT.

J is TRBJ2-1 and V is TRBV7-3, with 13 nucleotides matching TRBD2. Germline V CDR1 and CDR2: SGHTA, FQGTGA. The CDR3 is made up of 15 amino acids. V was pared by 7 bases and J by 9 bases, with 9 bases of the junction left unmatched. Written as DNA, the CDR3 is TGTGCCAGCAAACTACTAGCGGGGGGGTCCGGTGAGCAGTTCTTC. The encoded protein is CASKLLAGGSGEQFF.

The chain couples TRBV30 to TRBJ2-4, with 9 bases lining up with TRBD2. The CDR3 runs to 15 residues. V shed 5 bases, J shed 4 bases, and the junction held 9 bases outside the gene matches. Germline V gene sequence: CDR1 GTSNPN, CDR2 SVGIG (reference sequence). CDR3 protein: CAWAAGGLGKNIQYF. CDR3 sequence (DNA): TGTGCCTGGGCAGCGGGGGGCCTTGGTAAAAACATTCAGTACTTC.

This chain connects TRBV29-1 to TRBJ1-3; D is possibly TRBD1 (5 bases). Trimming took 4 bases from V and 2 from J, leaving 9 bases between them. The CDR3 is 13 residues long. Looked up from germline, CDR1 is SQVTM and CDR2 is ANQGSEA. This chain's CDR3 is CSVVKGAGNTIYF. The CDR3 nucleotides are TGCAGCGTTGTTAAAGGGGCTGGAAACACCATATATTTT.

This chain uses TRBV6-4 with TRBJ2-1; D perhaps matches TRBD2 (7 bases). Germline values: CDR1 MRHNA, CDR2 SNTAGT. The CDR3 totals 14 residues. V gave up 6 bases and J gave up 6 bases, with 15 bases separating them. The CDR3 here is CASSPRGAINEQFF. Written as DNA, the CDR3 is TGTGCCAGCAGCCCTCGGGGGGCGATCAATGAGCAGTTCTTC.

This chain links TRBV5-6 with TRBJ1-1; D ambiguous. The germline CDR1 and CDR2 sequences are SGHDT and YYEEEE. The CDR3 has 12 residues. Trimming removed 7 bases at V and 0 bases at J, with 7 bases between. The CDR3 region has the DNA TGTGCCAGCCAGGCCCTGAACACTGAAGCTTTCTTT. The encoded protein is CASQALNTEAFF.

The J gene is TRBJ2-7, the V gene TRBV9; 7 bases agree with TRBD2. The CDR3 length is 17 residues. Germline V gene sequence: CDR1 SGDLS, CDR2 YYNGEE. Losses at the gene ends were 3 bases for V and 0 bases for J; bases not matched to a gene: 12. The CDR3: CASSGPILAAFSYEQYF. The CDR3 bases are TGTGCCAGCAGCGGACCCATTCTAGCGGCTTTCTCCTACGAGCAGTACTTC.

This chain uses TRBV10-1 with TRBJ2-3; TRBD2 matches 13 bases. Germline-derived CDR1 and CDR2 are WNHNN and SYGVQD (reference sequence). J was trimmed by 2 bases and V by 4 bases; bases with no gene match: 6. The CDR3 consists of 17 residues. The CDR3 coding sequence is TGCGCCAGCAGTGCAACTAGCGGGGGGGCCTTCACAGATACGCAGTATTTT. Its translation is CASSATSGGAFTDTQYF.

The chain employs TRBV6-5 and TRBJ1-5, with a weak D call TRBD1 (5 bases). CDR3 length: 15 residues. Trimming took off 5 bases at V and 11 bases at J, with 22 bases between the two ends. Germline V gene data show CDR1 as MNHEY and CDR2 as SVGAGI. CDR3 sequence (DNA): TGTGCCAGCAGTACGGTATTCCTGGGGGGTTTGACCCAGCATTTT. This gives the protein CASSTVFLGGLTQHF.

The rearrangement joins TRBV2 to TRBJ1-1, with D possibly TRBD1 on 5 matching bases. Germline V gives CDR1 SNHLY, CDR2 FYNNEI. The V end lost 6 bases, the J end lost 6 bases, and 17 bases lay between the germline ends. There are 14 residues in the CDR3. The CDR3 loop is CASSRKWTGAEAFF. The CDR3 region has the DNA TGTGCCAGCAGCCGAAAGTGGACGGGGGCTGAAGCTTTCTTT.

V usage is TRBV9 and J usage is TRBJ2-2, with 7 positions matching TRBD1. The germline V gene has CDR1 SGDLS and CDR2 YYNGEE. This CDR3 contains 16 residues. Losses at the gene ends were 4 bases for V and 3 bases for J; bases not matched to a gene: 9. CDR3 nucleotides: TGTGCCAGCAGCCCTCGGACAGGTCCCCACACCGGGGAGCTGTTTTTT. It specifies CASSPRTGPHTGELFF. The full variable domain, rest sourced from reference TRBV9 and TRBJ2-2, is DSGVTQTPKHLITATGQRVTLRCSPRSGDLSVYWYQQSLDQGLQFLIQYYNGEERAKGNILERFSAQQFPDLHSELNLSSLELGDSALYFCASSPRTGPHTGELFFGEGSRLTVL.

This chain links TRBV29-1 with TRBJ2-7, with TRBD1 identical over 7 bases. The CDR3 runs to 14 residues. Germline V gene sequence: CDR1 SQVTM, CDR2 ANQGSEA. V trimming: 6 bases; J trimming: 1 base; junction bases outside the gene matches: 9. The CDR3: CSVGQVSLSYEQYF. As DNA, the CDR3 is TGCAGCGTCGGACAGGTTTCTCTTTCCTACGAGCAGTACTTC.

This chain connects TRBV7-6 to TRBJ2-7, with 12 bases matching TRBD2. CDR3 length: 15 amino acids. The germline V gene has CDR1 SGHVS and CDR2 FNYEAQ. The trim removed 5 bases at V and 7 bases at J, leaving 9 bases unmatched. The CDR3 spells CASSPTSGGPGEQYF. CDR3 DNA: TGTGCCAGCAGCCCTACTAGCGGGGGGCCGGGGGAGCAGTACTTC. Supplemented by reference TRBV7-6 and TRBJ2-7, the full variable domain reads GAGVSQSPRYKVTKRGQDVALRCDPISGHVSLYWYRQALGQGPEFLTYFNYEAQQDKSGLPNDRFSAERPEGSISTLTIQRTEQRDSAMYRCASSPTSGGPGEQYFGPGTRLTVT.

V gene TRBV7-8 combines with J gene TRBJ2-1; 10 bases fit TRBD2. The length of the CDR3 is 14 residues. V dropped 5 bases and J dropped 9; count of bases not matched to a gene: 7. Looked up from germline, CDR1 is SGHVS and CDR2 is FQNEAQ. The CDR3 nucleotides are TGTGCCAGCAGCCCTCCGGGACTAGCGATTGAGCAGTTCTTC. It yields the protein CASSPPGLAIEQFF. The entire variable domain, with the rest obtained from reference TRBV7-8 and TRBJ2-1, is as follows: GAGVSQSPRYKVAKRGQDVALRCDPISGHVSLFWYQQALGQGPEFLTYFQNEAQLDKSGLPSDRFFAERPEGSVSTLKIQRTQQEDSAVYLCASSPPGLAIEQFFGPGTRLTVL.

Only a few counts were recorded for this clone. This chain uses TRBV2 with TRBJ2-7; 9 positions agree with TRBD1. Germline V lookup: CDR1 SNHLY, CDR2 FYNNEI. After removal of 4 bases from V and 3 bases from J, the junction contained 4 bases not matched to a gene. The CDR3 is 14 residues long. CDR3 sequence reads: CASSGEGQGYEQYF. The CDR3 DNA sequence: TGTGCCAGCAGTGGGGAGGGACAGGGCTACGAGCAGTACTTC.

The chain is built from TRBV15 and TRBJ1-4, with D maybe TRBD1 (5 bases). V lost 1 base, J lost 4 bases, and 10 bases lay in between. The germline gives CDR1 LNHNV, CDR2 YYDKDF (reference sequence). The CDR3 has 15 residues. The CDR3 DNA reads as TGTGCCACCAGCAGAGTTTTCAGGGATAATGAAAAACTGTTTTTT. Translation: CATSRVFRDNEKLFF.

V gene TRBV10-2 combines with J gene TRBJ2-1; tentative D call: TRBD2 (5 bases). CDR1 and CDR2 (germline): WSHSY, SAAADI. The CDR3 sequence is 11 residues long. Trimming removed 6 bases from V and 6 bases from J, with 6 bases in between. The CDR3: CASRDFNEQFF. CDR3 DNA: TGCGCCAGCAGGGACTTCAATGAGCAGTTCTTC.

The chain employs TRBV9 and TRBJ2-1; TRBD2 aligns across 11 bases. Looked up from germline, CDR1 is SGDLS and CDR2 is YYNGEE. V gave up 0 bases and J gave up 6 bases; unmatched junction bases: 11. The CDR3 loop spans 18 amino acids. CDR3 DNA: TGTGCCAGCAGCGTAGGAACTAGCGGGGGTTTTTTGGGCAATGAGCAGTTCTTC. Residues: CASSVGTSGGFLGNEQFF.